This T cell receptor beta chain was profiled in a study of blood T cell repertoires in COVID-19. Study-level background: COVID-19 samples, acute and convalescent, were from the United States, Italy and Spain. PBMCs, B-cell-depleted T cells, or T cells were the source of the cDNA or gDNA that made up the material.

What the recovered Cohort 3 donors had was two negative PCRs, clearance, or symptom resolution. In the study's own analysis: Quantification of nucleated cells was approximated via reference gene primer amplification. Data came from immunoSEQ multiplex PCR; TCRdb stores just in-frame clones and leaves some out. D and trimming were read from the DNA, whereas the V and J calls and clone size are those reported in that table. The data contain around 400,000 clones, 83% of them singletons. The CDR3 is 13 amino acids. The V end was cut by 4 bases, the J end by 4 bases, with 10 bases between. CDR1 and CDR2 from the germline V gene are MNHEY and SVGEGT.

This sequence was found in a woman aged 45 to 65 who had recovered from COVID-19. The chain carries TRBV6-2 or TRBV6-3 and TRBJ1-2, with D possibly matching TRBD1 (5 bases). Specimen: PBMCs or T cells enriched from blood (not recorded which). CDR3 amino acids: CASSLGHSYGYTF. The CDR3 DNA reads as TGTGCCAGCAGTTTAGGACACTCCTATGGCTACACCTTC.